The rows below give T cell receptor beta chains drawn from one sample of a study of Ad26.COV2.S vaccination and SARS-CoV-2 variants. TCRdb keeps only in-frame clones here, not all; method: immunoSEQ multiplex PCR. The data hold hundreds of thousands of clones, with 85% to 90% observed a single time. This specimen was peripheral blood, taken in a trial of Ad26.COV2.S vaccine versus placebo. These receptors were taken from a person aged 18-60 years who received the Ad26.COV2.S COVID-19 vaccine or a placebo. Each CDR3 is given with its conserved first and last residue. The order of the fields is J gene, V gene, CDR3 protein.

>TRBJ2-2|TRBV14
CASSPTQGGELFF
>TRBJ1-4|TRBV5-1
CASSLGGTEEKLFF
>TRBJ2-7|TRBV7-9
CASSSIRPYEQYF
>TRBJ2-1|TRBV19
CASSFPGSSYNEQFF
>TRBJ2-7|TRBV19
CASSTRRGAYEQYF
>TRBJ2-3|TRBV5-1
CASSLAEMDFTDTQYF
>TRBJ1-4|TRBV7-9
CASGIGATNEKLFF
>TRBJ2-3|TRBV9
CASSVAMVAGGLDTQYF
>TRBJ2-5|TRBV4-1
CASSVGIFETQYF
>TRBJ1-5|TRBV2
CASSGQGARQPQHF
>TRBJ2-2|TRBV19
CASSIKGAGRNTGELFF
>TRBJ2-3|TRBV9
CASSGTTRGTDTQYF
>TRBJ2-2|TRBV12-3/TRBV12-4
CASSLLPTGELFF
>TRBJ1-6|TRBV19
CATGQGINSPLHF
>TRBJ2-3|TRBV9
CASSAAGGGSTDTQYF
>TRBJ1-5|TRBV19
CASSIDLTGPQPQHF
>TRBJ2-3|TRBV9
CASSVNMRDTQYF
>TRBJ2-7|TRBV14
CASSQVGRAYEQYF
>TRBJ2-5|TRBV9
CASSAHWAQETQYF
>TRBJ2-7|TRBV11-2
CASSQAWTGEEQYF